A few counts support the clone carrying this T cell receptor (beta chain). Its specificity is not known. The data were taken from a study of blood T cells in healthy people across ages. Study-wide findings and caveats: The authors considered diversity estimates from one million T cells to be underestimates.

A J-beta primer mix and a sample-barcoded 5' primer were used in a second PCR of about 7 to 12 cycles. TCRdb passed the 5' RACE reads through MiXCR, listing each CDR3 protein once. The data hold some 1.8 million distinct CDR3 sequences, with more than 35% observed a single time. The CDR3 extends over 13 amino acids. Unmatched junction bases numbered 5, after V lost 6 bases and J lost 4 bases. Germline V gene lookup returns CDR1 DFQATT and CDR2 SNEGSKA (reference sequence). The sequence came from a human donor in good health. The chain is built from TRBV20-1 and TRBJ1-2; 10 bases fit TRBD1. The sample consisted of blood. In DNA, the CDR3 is TGCAGTGCCCGGGACAGGGGCATCTATGGCTACACCTTC. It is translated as CSARDRGIYGYTF.